This T cell receptor beta chain was captured in a study of blood T cells in healthy people across ages. Through a sample-barcoded 5' primer and a J-beta primer mix, a second PCR was run for roughly 6 to 11 cycles. Each cDNA molecule received a tag from a template-switch adaptor that had 12 random nucleotides. Researchers report that each sample yielded at least 2.5 million CDR3-containing paired-end reads. TCRdb itself ran the 5' RACE reads through MiXCR, one entry per CDR3 protein. The table lists 600,000 to 850,000 distinct CDR3 sequences, roughly 25% of them singletons. To note about this clonotype: What it recognizes is unknown.

Whole-study findings and limits: With age, beta diversity per million T cells declined roughly linearly, significantly by around 43.

The CDR3 extends over 15 amino acids. V was shortened by 0 bases and J by 6 bases, with 14 bases between the two germline ends. CDR1 is LGHDT, CDR2 YNNKEL, per germline (reference sequence). This sample also belongs to another study, concerning T cells of mothers and their children.

The sequence was collected from a boy between 5 and 17 years old in good health. The sequencing sample was made of blood. The chain recombines TRBV3-1 with TRBJ1-2, with no clear D. The CDR3 sequence: CASSQEVRTVHGYTF. In DNA form, the CDR3 reads TGTGCCAGCAGCCAAGAGGTCCGGACCGTCCATGGCTACACCTTC.